A selection of T cell receptor beta chains follows, all from one sample in a study of metastatic and nonmetastatic thyroid tumors. MiXCR re-clonotyped the PCR reads for TCRdb. The table records over 20,000 clones, around 28% of them present only once. The sample comprised blood. These receptors were collected from a female donor with papillary thyroid cancer or a benign thyroid nodule (not recorded which). Some clones in this sample may be carry-over from other donors' samples. CDR3s include the opening cysteine and the closing phenylalanine or tryptophan. The order of the fields is clone size, CDR3 length, D gene, V gene, J gene, CDR3 DNA, CDR3 protein. D genes are given only for firm matches. The size of a clone is reported for some rows only, either as once, few or many, or as a class for expanded clones.

abundance: NA; len: 15; d_gene: NA; v_gene: TRBV6-2/TRBV6-3; j_gene: TRBJ1-1; CDR3nt: TGTGCCAGCAGTTACCCTCAGGGCCTGAACACTGAAGCTTTCTTT; CDR3aa: CASSYPQGLNTEAFF
abundance: many; len: 12; d_gene: NA; v_gene: TRBV12-3/TRBV12-4; j_gene: TRBJ2-4; CDR3nt: TGTGCCAGCAGTTTACGAGGGAACATTCAGTACTTC; CDR3aa: CASSLRGNIQYF
abundance: NA; len: 15; d_gene: NA; v_gene: TRBV11-2; j_gene: TRBJ1-1; CDR3nt: TGTGCCAGCAGCTTAGTAGGGGTGATGAACACTGAAGCTTTCTTT; CDR3aa: CASSLVGVMNTEAFF
abundance: many; len: 14; d_gene: NA; v_gene: TRBV10-2; j_gene: TRBJ2-1; CDR3nt: TGCGCCAGCAGTGAGTACAGGGATGGCGATGAGCAGTTCTTC; CDR3aa: CASSEYRDGDEQFF
abundance: many; len: 15; d_gene: TRBD1; v_gene: TRBV7-3; j_gene: TRBJ2-7; CDR3nt: TGTGCCAGCAGCTTAGAGGGACAGGGGTTGAGCGAGCAGTACTTC; CDR3aa: CASSLEGQGLSEQYF
abundance: many; len: 13; d_gene: NA; v_gene: TRBV19; j_gene: TRBJ2-3; CDR3nt: TGTGCCAGTAGCCGCGGTCCCCGGGGAACGCAGTATTTT; CDR3aa: CASSRGPRGTQYF
abundance: medium-sized; len: 13; d_gene: NA; v_gene: TRBV11-3; j_gene: TRBJ2-3; CDR3nt: TGTGCCAGCAGCTTAGTACAGACAGATACGCAGTATTTT; CDR3aa: CASSLVQTDTQYF
abundance: NA; len: 14; d_gene: NA; v_gene: TRBV20-1; j_gene: TRBJ2-7; CDR3nt: TGCAGTGCTAGAGATAGGGCTAGAGGCTACGAGCAGTACTTC; CDR3aa: CSARDRARGYEQYF
abundance: many; len: 16; d_gene: NA; v_gene: TRBV11-2; j_gene: TRBJ2-2; CDR3nt: TGTGCCAGCAGCCCCGAGCCGGAGACGAGCACCGGGGAGCTGTTTTTT; CDR3aa: CASSPEPETSTGELFF
abundance: medium-sized; len: 15; d_gene: TRBD2; v_gene: TRBV5-1; j_gene: TRBJ2-7; CDR3nt: TGCGCCAGCAGCTCGGGACTAGCGGGAGCCTACGAGCAGTACTTC; CDR3aa: CASSSGLAGAYEQYF
abundance: few; len: 14; d_gene: NA; v_gene: TRBV6-1; j_gene: TRBJ2-1; CDR3nt: TGTGCCAGCAGTGGACACCGGGACACCAATGAGCAGTTCTTC; CDR3aa: CASSGHRDTNEQFF
abundance: many; len: 14; d_gene: NA; v_gene: TRBV3-1; j_gene: TRBJ1-4; CDR3nt: TGTGCCAGCAGCCAAGGCCAGCCCAATGAAAAACTGTTTTTT; CDR3aa: CASSQGQPNEKLFF
abundance: few; len: 12; d_gene: NA; v_gene: TRBV7-6; j_gene: TRBJ2-3; CDR3nt: TGTGCCAGCAGCACATACACAGATACGCAGTATTTT; CDR3aa: CASSTYTDTQYF
abundance: many; len: 12; d_gene: TRBD1; v_gene: TRBV20-1; j_gene: TRBJ1-1; CDR3nt: TGCAGTGCTAGAAGGACAGGGTCTGAAGCTTTCTTT; CDR3aa: CSARRTGSEAFF
abundance: many; len: 15; d_gene: TRBD1; v_gene: TRBV15; j_gene: TRBJ2-1; CDR3nt: TGTGCCACCAGCAGGCGTCCGGGACAGGGCGATGAGCAGTTCTTC; CDR3aa: CATSRRPGQGDEQFF
abundance: many; len: 12; d_gene: NA; v_gene: TRBV10-1; j_gene: TRBJ2-7; CDR3nt: TGCGCCAGCAGTGAGACCGGATACGAGCAGTACTTC; CDR3aa: CASSETGYEQYF
abundance: many; len: 15; d_gene: TRBD1; v_gene: TRBV7-2; j_gene: TRBJ1-4; CDR3nt: TGTGCCAGCAGCTTATACAGGGGGAGGCAGGAAAAACTGTTTTTT; CDR3aa: CASSLYRGRQEKLFF
abundance: many; len: 15; d_gene: NA; v_gene: TRBV4-3; j_gene: TRBJ1-1; CDR3nt: TGCGCCAGCAGCCAAGATCACCAGCGGAACACTGAAGCTTTCTTT; CDR3aa: CASSQDHQRNTEAFF
abundance: NA; len: 15; d_gene: TRBD1; v_gene: TRBV6-1; j_gene: TRBJ1-2; CDR3nt: TGTGCCAGCAGTGAAGTCCGGACAGGGGAGGGTGGCTACACCTTC; CDR3aa: CASSEVRTGEGGYTF
abundance: few; len: 17; d_gene: TRBD2; v_gene: TRBV9; j_gene: TRBJ2-1; CDR3nt: TGTGCCAGCAGCGTAGCTGGAGCGGGGGGGTCCTACAATGAGCAGTTCTTC; CDR3aa: CASSVAGAGGSYNEQFF
abundance: many; len: 15; d_gene: TRBD2; v_gene: TRBV20-1; j_gene: TRBJ2-5; CDR3nt: TGCAGTGCCGTACCGGGACTAGCGGGTCAAGAGACCCAGTACTTC; CDR3aa: CSAVPGLAGQETQYF
abundance: NA; len: 11; d_gene: NA; v_gene: TRBV20-1; j_gene: TRBJ1-6; CDR3nt: TGCAGTGCCGCAGGGAATTCACCCCTCCACTTT; CDR3aa: CSAAGNSPLHF
abundance: many; len: 14; d_gene: TRBD1; v_gene: TRBV6-1; j_gene: TRBJ1-6; CDR3nt: TGTGCCAGCAGCACCGGGACAGTTAATTCACCCCTCCACTTT; CDR3aa: CASSTGTVNSPLHF
abundance: many; len: 15; d_gene: NA; v_gene: TRBV6-1; j_gene: TRBJ2-7; CDR3nt: TGTGCCAGTGAGCCGGGGGGACAGAGCTCCTACGAGCAGTACTTC; CDR3aa: CASEPGGQSSYEQYF
abundance: few; len: 14; d_gene: TRBD1; v_gene: TRBV6-1; j_gene: TRBJ1-4; CDR3nt: TGTGCCAGCAGTGAAGGACAGGGGGCTGAAAAACTGTTTTTT; CDR3aa: CASSEGQGAEKLFF
abundance: NA; len: 13; d_gene: NA; v_gene: TRBV29-1; j_gene: TRBJ1-5; CDR3nt: TGCAGCGTAGCACAGGGAGGAAATCAGCCCCAGCATTTT; CDR3aa: CSVAQGGNQPQHF
abundance: many; len: 14; d_gene: NA; v_gene: TRBV7-9; j_gene: TRBJ2-7; CDR3nt: TGTGCCAGCAGCCACAGATGGGGTAACCACGAGCAGTACTTC; CDR3aa: CASSHRWGNHEQYF
abundance: few; len: 16; d_gene: NA; v_gene: TRBV11-2; j_gene: TRBJ2-7; CDR3nt: TGTGCCAGCAGCTTAGGCCCCTTAGGGGGGAGCGTTAAGCAGTACTTC; CDR3aa: CASSLGPLGGSVKQYF
abundance: many; len: 15; d_gene: NA; v_gene: TRBV30; j_gene: TRBJ1-4; CDR3nt: TGTGCCTGGATCCCTGCCCGGTGGGGGAATGAAAAACTGTTTTTT; CDR3aa: CAWIPARWGNEKLFF
abundance: NA; len: 13; d_gene: NA; v_gene: TRBV10-3; j_gene: TRBJ1-4; CDR3nt: TGTGCCGTAGGCGGGACAAATAATGAAAAACTGTTTTTT; CDR3aa: CAVGGTNNEKLFF
abundance: NA; len: 15; d_gene: TRBD1; v_gene: TRBV5-5; j_gene: TRBJ2-7; CDR3nt: TGTGCCAGCAGCTCTCGGACAGGGGAGCTACACGAGCAGTACTTC; CDR3aa: CASSSRTGELHEQYF
abundance: many; len: 14; d_gene: NA; v_gene: TRBV27; j_gene: TRBJ2-2; CDR3nt: TGTGCCAGCAGTTTTGTAGGGGCGGGCGGGGAGCTGTTTTTT; CDR3aa: CASSFVGAGGELFF
abundance: NA; len: 14; d_gene: NA; v_gene: TRBV12-3/TRBV12-4; j_gene: TRBJ2-2; CDR3nt: TGTGCCAGCAGTATCCGGGCCTTTGTCTGGGAGCTGTTTTTT; CDR3aa: CASSIRAFVWELFF
abundance: few; len: 12; d_gene: NA; v_gene: TRBV28; j_gene: TRBJ1-2; CDR3nt: TGTGCCAGCAGGTGGACCGAGTATGGCTACACCTTC; CDR3aa: CASRWTEYGYTF
abundance: NA; len: 16; d_gene: TRBD1; v_gene: TRBV7-6; j_gene: TRBJ1-5; CDR3nt: TGTGCCAGCAGCCAGGGGTGGAGGGGGCGCGAACAGCCCCAGCATTTT; CDR3aa: CASSQGWRGREQPQHF
abundance: NA; len: 14; d_gene: TRBD1; v_gene: TRBV7-2; j_gene: TRBJ1-2; CDR3nt: TGTGCCAGCACCCCACAGGGGGCGGGCTATGGCTACACCTTC; CDR3aa: CASTPQGAGYGYTF
abundance: many; len: 16; d_gene: NA; v_gene: TRBV18; j_gene: TRBJ1-1; CDR3nt: TGTGCCAGCTCACCAGGTTACGTGGGGGGGAACACTGAAGCTTTCTTT; CDR3aa: CASSPGYVGGNTEAFF
abundance: NA; len: 14; d_gene: NA; v_gene: TRBV5-4; j_gene: TRBJ1-3; CDR3nt: TGTGCCAGCTTTCAAGGGGGATCGGGAAACACCATATATTTT; CDR3aa: CASFQGGSGNTIYF
abundance: NA; len: 18; d_gene: TRBD2; v_gene: TRBV7-2; j_gene: TRBJ2-7; CDR3nt: TGTGCCAGCAGGCCCCAGGGCTTAGCGGGAGGAAGCTCCTACGAGGTGTACTTC; CDR3aa: CASRPQGLAGGSSYEVYF
abundance: many; len: 14; d_gene: TRBD2; v_gene: TRBV9; j_gene: TRBJ2-1; CDR3nt: TGTGCCAGCGAGTACGGCGGGGGGTCGAGTGAGCAGTTCTTC; CDR3aa: CASEYGGGSSEQFF
abundance: medium-sized; len: 13; d_gene: NA; v_gene: TRBV5-1; j_gene: TRBJ2-7; CDR3nt: TGCGCCAGCAGCTTGGCTGGTACCTACGAGCAGTACTTC; CDR3aa: CASSLAGTYEQYF